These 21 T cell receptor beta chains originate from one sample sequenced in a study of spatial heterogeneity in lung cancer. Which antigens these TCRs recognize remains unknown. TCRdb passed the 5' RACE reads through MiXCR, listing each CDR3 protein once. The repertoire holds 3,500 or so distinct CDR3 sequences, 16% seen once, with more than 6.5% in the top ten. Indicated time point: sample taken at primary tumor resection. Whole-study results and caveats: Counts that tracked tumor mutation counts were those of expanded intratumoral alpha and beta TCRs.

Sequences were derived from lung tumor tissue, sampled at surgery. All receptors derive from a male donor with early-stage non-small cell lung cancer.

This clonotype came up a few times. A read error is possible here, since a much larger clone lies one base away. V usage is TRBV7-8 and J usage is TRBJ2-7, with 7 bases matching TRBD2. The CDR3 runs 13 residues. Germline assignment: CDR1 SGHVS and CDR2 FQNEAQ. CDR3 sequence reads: CASGLEREYEQYF. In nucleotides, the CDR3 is TGTGCCAGCGGCTTAGAGCGGGAATACGAGCAGTACTTC.

The CDR3 DNA follows: TGTGCCAGCTCACGGCCCGGGAATGAGCAGTTCTTC. It specifies CASSRPGNEQFF. The genes are TRBV18 and TRBJ2-1, with D unresolved. The CDR3 length is 12 residues. Trimming took off 4 bases at V and 7 bases at J, with 8 bases between the two ends. In germline, CDR1 is KGHSH, CDR2 LQKENI.

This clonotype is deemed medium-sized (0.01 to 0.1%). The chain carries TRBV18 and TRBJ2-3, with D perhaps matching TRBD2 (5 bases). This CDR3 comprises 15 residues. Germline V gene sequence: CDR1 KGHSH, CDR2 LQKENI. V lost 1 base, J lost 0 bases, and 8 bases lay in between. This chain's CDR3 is CASSPQRKSTDTQYF. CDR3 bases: TGTGCCAGCTCACCACAGCGGAAGAGCACAGATACGCAGTATTTT.

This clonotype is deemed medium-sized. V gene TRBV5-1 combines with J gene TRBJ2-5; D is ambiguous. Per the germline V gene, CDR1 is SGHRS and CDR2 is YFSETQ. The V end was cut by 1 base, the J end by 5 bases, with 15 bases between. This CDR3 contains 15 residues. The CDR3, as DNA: TGCGCCAGCAGCTTGTATCAAGCCGCCGAGGAGACCCAGTACTTC. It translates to CASSLYQAAEETQYF.

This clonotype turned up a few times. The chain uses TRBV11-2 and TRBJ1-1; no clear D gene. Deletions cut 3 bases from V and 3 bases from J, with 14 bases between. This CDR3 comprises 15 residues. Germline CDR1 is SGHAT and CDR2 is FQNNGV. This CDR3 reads CASSLRASPDTEAFF. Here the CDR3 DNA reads TGTGCCAGCAGCTTGCGGGCCTCACCTGACACTGAAGCTTTCTTT.

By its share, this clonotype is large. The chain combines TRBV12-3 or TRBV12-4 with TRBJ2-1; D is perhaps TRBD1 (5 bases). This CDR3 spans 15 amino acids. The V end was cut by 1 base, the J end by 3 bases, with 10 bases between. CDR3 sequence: CASSLGQGNYNEQFF. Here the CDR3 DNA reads TGTGCCAGCAGTTTAGGCCAGGGAAACTACAATGAGCAGTTCTTC.

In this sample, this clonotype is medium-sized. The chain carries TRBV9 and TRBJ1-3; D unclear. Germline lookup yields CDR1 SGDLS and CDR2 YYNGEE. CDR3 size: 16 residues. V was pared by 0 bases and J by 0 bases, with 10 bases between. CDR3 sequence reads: CASSVASGDSGNTIYF. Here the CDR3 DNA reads TGTGCCAGCAGCGTAGCGTCAGGAGACTCTGGAAACACCATATATTTT.

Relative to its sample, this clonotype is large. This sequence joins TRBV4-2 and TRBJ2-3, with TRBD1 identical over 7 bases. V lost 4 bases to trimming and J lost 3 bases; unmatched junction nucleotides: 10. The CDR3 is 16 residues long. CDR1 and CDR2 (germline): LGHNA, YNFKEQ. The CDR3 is CASSRSNRGATDTQYF. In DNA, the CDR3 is TGTGCCAGCAGCCGATCCAACAGGGGCGCGACAGATACGCAGTATTTT.

The CDR3 DNA is TGTGCCAGCAGTCAGCTAGAGAAGCGCGGCACTGAAGCTTTCTTT. Translated, it gives CASSQLEKRGTEAFF. The rearrangement links TRBV6-2 or TRBV6-3 to TRBJ1-1; D is uncertain. CDR3 length equals 15 residues. Trimming removed 5 bases from V and 4 bases from J, with 17 bases in between. Looked up from germline, CDR1 is MNHEY and CDR2 is SVGEGT.

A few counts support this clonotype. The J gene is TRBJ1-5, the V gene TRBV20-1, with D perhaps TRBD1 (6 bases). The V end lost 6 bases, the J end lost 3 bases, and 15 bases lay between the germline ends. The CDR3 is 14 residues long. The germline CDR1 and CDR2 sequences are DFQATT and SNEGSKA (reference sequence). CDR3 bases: TGCAGTGCCAGACAGGCAATTGACAATCAGCCCCAGCATTTT. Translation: CSARQAIDNQPQHF.

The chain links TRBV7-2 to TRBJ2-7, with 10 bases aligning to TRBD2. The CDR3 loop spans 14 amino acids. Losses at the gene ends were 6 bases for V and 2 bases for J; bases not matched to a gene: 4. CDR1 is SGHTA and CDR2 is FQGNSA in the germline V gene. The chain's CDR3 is CASSRTSGAYEQYF. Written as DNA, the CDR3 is TGTGCCAGCAGTAGGACTAGCGGCGCCTACGAGCAGTACTTC.

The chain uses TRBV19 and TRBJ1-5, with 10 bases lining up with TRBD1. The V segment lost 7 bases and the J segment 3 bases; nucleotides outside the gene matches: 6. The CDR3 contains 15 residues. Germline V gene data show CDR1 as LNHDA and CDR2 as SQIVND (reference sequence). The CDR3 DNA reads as TGTGCCAGTAAGTTTGGGACAGGGGCCAATCAGCCCCAGCATTTT. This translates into CASKFGTGANQPQHF.

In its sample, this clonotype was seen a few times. The chain's CDR3 is CASSSDRGETQYF. Here the CDR3 DNA reads TGTGCCAGCAGCTCTGACAGGGGCGAGACCCAGTACTTC. This chain joins TRBV7-8 and TRBJ2-5; 8 bases agree with TRBD1. This CDR3 region has 13 residues. Germline lookup yields CDR1 SGHVS and CDR2 FQNEAQ. V trimming: 4 bases; J trimming: 5 bases; junction bases outside the gene matches: 3.

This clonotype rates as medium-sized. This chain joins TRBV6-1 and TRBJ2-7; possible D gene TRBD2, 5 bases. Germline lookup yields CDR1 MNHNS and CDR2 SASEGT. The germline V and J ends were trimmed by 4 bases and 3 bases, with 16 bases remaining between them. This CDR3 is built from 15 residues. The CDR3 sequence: CASSARRGKSYEQYF. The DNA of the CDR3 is TGTGCCAGCAGTGCCCGACGGGGAAAAAGCTACGAGCAGTACTTC.

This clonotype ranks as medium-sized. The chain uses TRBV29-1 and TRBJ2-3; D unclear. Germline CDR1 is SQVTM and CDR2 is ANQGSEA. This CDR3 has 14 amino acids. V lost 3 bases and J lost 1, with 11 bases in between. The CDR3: CSVDTAPGTDTQYF. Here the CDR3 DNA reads TGCAGCGTTGATACGGCCCCAGGCACAGATACGCAGTATTTT.

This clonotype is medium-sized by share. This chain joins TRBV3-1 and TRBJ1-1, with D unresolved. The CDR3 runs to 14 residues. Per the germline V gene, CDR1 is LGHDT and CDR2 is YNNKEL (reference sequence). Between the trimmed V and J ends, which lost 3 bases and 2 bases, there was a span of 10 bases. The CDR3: CASSHQAANTEAFF. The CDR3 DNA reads TGTGCCAGCAGCCATCAGGCTGCCAACACTGAAGCTTTCTTT.

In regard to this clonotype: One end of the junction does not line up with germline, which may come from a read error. The CDR3 region has the DNA TGTGTCAGCAGTGAACGGGGCCCTAACTATGGCTACACCTTC. Protein: CVSSERGPNYGYTF. This sequence joins TRBV2 and TRBJ1-2; D is perhaps TRBD1 (5 bases). This CDR3 is 14 amino acids long. The germline V gene has CDR1 SNHLY and CDR2 FYNNEI.

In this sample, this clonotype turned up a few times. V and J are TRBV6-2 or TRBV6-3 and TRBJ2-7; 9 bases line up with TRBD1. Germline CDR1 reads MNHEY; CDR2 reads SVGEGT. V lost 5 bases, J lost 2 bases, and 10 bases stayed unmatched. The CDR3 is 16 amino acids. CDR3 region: CASSPGQGIGTYEQYF. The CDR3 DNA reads TGTGCCAGCAGTCCGGGACAGGGAATTGGCACCTACGAGCAGTACTTC.

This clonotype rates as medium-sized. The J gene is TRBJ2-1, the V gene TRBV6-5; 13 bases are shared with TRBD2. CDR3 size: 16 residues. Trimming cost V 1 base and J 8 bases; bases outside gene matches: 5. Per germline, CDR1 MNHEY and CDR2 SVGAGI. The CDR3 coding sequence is TGTGCCAGCAGTTACTGGACTAGCGGGAGTCGGGATGAGCAGTTCTTC. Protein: CASSYWTSGSRDEQFF.

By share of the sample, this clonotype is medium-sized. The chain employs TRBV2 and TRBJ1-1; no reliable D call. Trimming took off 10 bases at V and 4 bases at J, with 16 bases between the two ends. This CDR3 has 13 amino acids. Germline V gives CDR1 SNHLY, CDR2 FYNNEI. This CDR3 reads CAIYRGETTEAFF. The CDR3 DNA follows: TGTGCCATCTACCGGGGAGAGACCACTGAAGCTTTCTTT.

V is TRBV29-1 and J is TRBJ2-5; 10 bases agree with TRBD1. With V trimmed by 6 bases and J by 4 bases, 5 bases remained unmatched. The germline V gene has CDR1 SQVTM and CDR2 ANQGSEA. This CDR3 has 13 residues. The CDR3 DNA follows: TGCAGCGTGGAGACAGGGGGCGGAGAGACCCAGTACTTC. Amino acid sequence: CSVETGGGETQYF.